Here is one TCR beta chain with its context. Its antigen is still unknown. One base away there is no much larger clone; base qualities are not given. The data derive from a study of technical replicates of blood from several donors (dated by TCRdb to about 2017). The CDR3 covers 16 residues, taking in both the cysteine and the phenylalanine. Only the CDR3 DNA stays, 48 bases, in frame from base 1. The V and J ends are trimmed by 0 bases and 5 bases, leaving 13 bases between them. Looking up the germline V gene yields CDR1 LGHNA and CDR2 YNFKEQ. Receptor libraries were prepared by the immunoSEQ multiplex PCR assay. Here the immuneACCESS table is served through TCRdb, limited to in-frame sequences with V and J called. Missing clones are a known gap in these copies; in checked studies unresolved V genes cover under half, and the rest lacks a known reason. This sample holds approximately 87,000 clones; more than 90% were observed only once. The ten biggest clones cover over 0.35% of the sample.

Material: T cells isolated from PBMCs. This sequence originates from a human donor in good health. Some clones in this sample may be carry-over from other donors' samples. This chain joins TRBV4-2 to TRBJ1-4; no D gene is confidently identified. The sequenced DNA: TGTGCCAGCAGCCAAGATGTGAGGTCAGAGAATGAAAAACTGTTTTTT. Translated, this is CASSQDVRSENEKLFF.